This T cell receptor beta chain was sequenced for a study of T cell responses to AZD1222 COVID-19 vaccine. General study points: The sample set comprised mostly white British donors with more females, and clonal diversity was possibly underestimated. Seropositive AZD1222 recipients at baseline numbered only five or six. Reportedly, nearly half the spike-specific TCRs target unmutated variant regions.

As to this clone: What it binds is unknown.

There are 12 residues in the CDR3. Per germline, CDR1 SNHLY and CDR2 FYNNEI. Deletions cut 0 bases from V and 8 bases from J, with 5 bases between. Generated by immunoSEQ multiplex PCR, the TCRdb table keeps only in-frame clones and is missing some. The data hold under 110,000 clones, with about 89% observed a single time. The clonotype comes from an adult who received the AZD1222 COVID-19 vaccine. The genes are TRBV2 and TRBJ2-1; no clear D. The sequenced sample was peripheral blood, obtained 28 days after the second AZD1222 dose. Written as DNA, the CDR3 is TGTGCCAGCAGTGAAGCGCGTTATGAGCAGTTCTTC. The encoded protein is CASSEARYEQFF.